The 18 T cell receptor beta chains below all came from one sample that was sequenced in a study of cytomegalovirus exposure and HLA in healthy donors. Use of 60 Vbeta and 13 Jbeta primers characterized the PCR. Assay: immunoSEQ multiplex PCR; the TCRdb copy retains only in-frame clones and omits some. The sample has about 210,000 clones; about four fifths are singletons. The sample comprised PBMCs. These receptors were taken from a male donor in good health and CMV-seropositive.

The rearrangement joins TRBV9 to TRBJ2-3; 7 bases match TRBD2. The CDR3 contains 14 residues. Germline trimming cut 0 bases from V and 6 bases from J; bases unmatched to any gene: 4. Germline lookup yields CDR1 SGDLS and CDR2 YYNGEE. The CDR3 protein is CASSVGVAGDTQYF. The CDR3 region has the DNA TGTGCCAGCAGCGTAGGAGTAGCGGGTGATACGCAGTATTTT.

The V call is TRBV7-3, the J call TRBJ2-7, with a weak D call TRBD2 (6 bases). Germline-derived CDR1 and CDR2 are SGHTA and FQGTGA. V was trimmed by 5 bases and J by 6 bases, leaving 17 bases between them. This CDR3 is built from 14 residues. CDR3 loop: CASSPSGYGGEQYF. In nucleotides, the CDR3 is TGTGCCAGCAGCCCCAGCGGGTACGGCGGCGAGCAGTACTTC.

The chain combines TRBV4-3 with TRBJ1-1; the D is unclear. The CDR3 covers 14 residues. Trimming left V 4 bases short and J 0 bases short, with 9 bases between. Looked up from germline, CDR1 is LGHNA and CDR2 is YSLEER. DNA of the CDR3: TGCGCCAGCAGCCGGAACAGCCTGAACACTGAAGCTTTCTTT. Translated, it gives CASSRNSLNTEAFF.

The chain employs TRBV5-4 and TRBJ2-6; D perhaps matches TRBD1 (6 bases). There are 18 residues in the CDR3. Trimming pared 4 bases from V and 0 bases from J, leaving 17 bases between. The V gene's germline CDR1 is SGHNT and CDR2 YYREEE (reference sequence). The CDR3 nucleotides are TGTGCCAGCAGCACAGCCATCCAGGGGCTCTCTGGGGCCAACGTCCTGACTTTC. Its translation: CASSTAIQGLSGANVLTF.

The genes are TRBV27 and TRBJ2-5; 9 nucleotides line up with TRBD2. Germline CDR1 and CDR2: MNHEY and SMNVEV (reference sequence). With 11 bases clipped from V and 4 bases from J, the junction kept 11 bases outside the gene matches. The CDR3 sequence is 14 residues long. The CDR3 DNA sequence: TGTGCCGCAGGCGTGGGGACTAGCTCAGAGACCCAGTACTTC. The encoded protein is CAAGVGTSSETQYF.

The chain has TRBV6-6 and TRBJ1-2, with D perhaps matching TRBD1 (5 bases). V lost 7 bases and J lost 1, with 10 bases in between. CDR1 is MNHNY and CDR2 is SVGAGI in the germline V gene (reference sequence). The CDR3 runs 13 residues. The CDR3 DNA reads TGTGCCAGCATTCGGGGGGGTAACTATGGCTACACCTTC. This codes for CASIRGGNYGYTF.

The V gene is TRBV6-5, the J gene TRBJ2-3; TRBD1 might be the D (5 bases). This CDR3 region has 13 residues. Between the trimmed V and J ends, which lost 6 bases and 5 bases, there was a span of 12 bases. From germline, CDR1 is MNHEY and CDR2 SVGAGI. The CDR3 sequence is CASRVAGKDTQYF. For the CDR3, the DNA is TGTGCCAGCAGGGTAGCAGGGAAAGATACGCAGTATTTT.

The chain combines TRBV23-1 with TRBJ2-7; D is unresolved. TRBV23-1 qualifies as an ORF whose function is uncertain. The CDR3 totals 15 residues. Trimming removed 7 bases from V and 4 bases from J, with 20 bases in between. As DNA, the CDR3 is TGCGCCAGCATGCCGTACATCCCCCCGACTTACGAGCAGTACTTC. Translation gives CASMPYIPPTYEQYF.

As for this clone: The junction shows a germline mismatch at one end, possibly a read error. This chain uses TRBV7-2 with TRBJ2-7; D remains unclear. CDR1 is SGHTA and CDR2 is FQGNSA in the germline V gene. The CDR3 consists of 14 residues. In DNA form, the CDR3 reads TGTGCCAGCAGTTTAGCCGAGGCGAACTACGAGCAGTACTTC. It is translated as CASSLAEANYEQYF.

The chain uses TRBV6-6 and TRBJ1-1; possibly TRBD1 for D (5 bases). The V and J ends lost 5 bases and 3 bases respectively, with 7 bases between them. The CDR3 loop spans 12 amino acids. Germline lookup yields CDR1 MNHNY and CDR2 SVGAGI (reference sequence). As DNA, the CDR3 is TGTGCCAGCAGTCTCAGGGACACTGAAGCTTTCTTT. Translation: CASSLRDTEAFF.

The rearrangement links TRBV29-1 to TRBJ1-2, with D unclear. The CDR3 contains 13 residues. The germline gives CDR1 SQVTM, CDR2 ANQGSEA. V was trimmed by 2 bases and J by 5 bases, leaving 12 bases between them. CDR3 nucleotide sequence: TGCAGCGTTGAACGGGGATTGGGGTATGGCTACACCTTC. Its translation: CSVERGLGYGYTF.

The chain has TRBV4-2 and TRBJ1-2, with a possible D match to TRBD1 (6 bases). In germline, CDR1 is LGHNA, CDR2 YNFKEQ. The CDR3 has 16 residues. Trimming took off 0 bases at V and 5 bases at J, with 16 bases between the two ends. CDR3 protein: CASSQDPPGGEYGYTF. The CDR3 bases are TGTGCCAGCAGCCAAGATCCCCCGGGGGGCGAGTATGGCTACACCTTC.

The rearrangement joins TRBV15 to TRBJ2-2, with 7 bases lining up with TRBD1. This CDR3 has 16 residues. Germline V gene data show CDR1 as LNHNV and CDR2 as YYDKDF (reference sequence). J lost 6 bases, V lost 1 base, and 8 bases had no gene match. The CDR3 DNA sequence: TGTGCCACCAGCAGAGCTACCTCCAGGGGGTCCGGGGAGCTGTTTTTT. Translation gives CATSRATSRGSGELFF.

This clone is a singleton in its sample. J is TRBJ2-7 and V is TRBV6-6, with a tentative D call TRBD2 (6 bases). The CDR3 runs 14 residues. Per germline, CDR1 MNHNY and CDR2 SVGAGI (reference sequence). Trimming took off 3 bases at V and 5 bases at J, with 14 bases between the two ends. CDR3 loop: CASSYWREGDEQYF. CDR3 nucleotides: TGTGCCAGCAGTTATTGGCGGGAAGGCGACGAGCAGTACTTC.

This chain links TRBV5-4 with TRBJ1-5; D unclear. The germline V gene has CDR1 SGHNT and CDR2 YYREEE (reference sequence). The germline V and J ends were trimmed by 1 base and 5 bases, with 13 bases remaining between them. The CDR3 runs 15 residues. The CDR3 reads CASSLSGVEHQPQHF. Here the CDR3 DNA reads TGTGCCAGCAGCTTGTCCGGGGTCGAACATCAGCCCCAGCATTTT.

The count of this clone is one. The J gene is TRBJ1-2, the V gene TRBV30; a weak D match, TRBD1 (6 bases). The CDR3 runs 12 residues. Germline CDR1 is GTSNPN and CDR2 is SVGIG (reference sequence). V was trimmed by 0 bases and J by 12 bases, leaving 14 bases between them. For the CDR3, the DNA is TGTGCCTGGAGTGTATCCCAGGGGCAACACACCTTC. Translating gives CAWSVSQGQHTF.

This clone was observed once. This chain links TRBV28 with TRBJ1-5; 7 bases line up with TRBD1. Germline CDR1 reads MDHEN; CDR2 reads SYDVKM. The CDR3 is 14 amino acids. Trimming cost V 6 bases and J 1 base; bases outside gene matches: 3. The CDR3 loop reads CASSRQGSNQPQHF. The CDR3 nucleotides read TGTGCCAGCAGCCGACAGGGAAGCAATCAGCCCCAGCATTTT.

In its sample, this clone was seen once. The chain employs TRBV5-6 and TRBJ2-5, with D hard to call. The length of the CDR3 is 15 residues. Per germline, CDR1 SGHDT and CDR2 YYEEEE. Trimming cost V 0 bases and J 2 bases, with 11 bases left between them. This CDR3 reads CASSLGDGAQETQYF. In DNA form, the CDR3 reads TGTGCCAGCAGCTTGGGAGACGGAGCTCAAGAGACCCAGTACTTC.